This TCR beta chain is from a study of T cell responses to AZD1222 COVID-19 vaccine (dated by TCRdb to about 2021). Turning to the overall study: TCR sequencing was performed for over 230 trial participants, of whom about 200 were given two doses of AZD1222 and approximately 25 were given two doses of MenACWY control vaccine. Trial participants were enrolled by age into 18-55, 56-69 and 70-plus year subgroups, with roughly 150, 30 and 60 TCR-sequenced participants respectively. Study-wide conclusions, independent of this receptor: Vaccine-associated CD4 TCRs spanned the whole spike protein, with dominant responses in regions 160-218 and 743-854. Conclusions about previously exposed vaccinees were limited because only six AZD1222 recipients were SARS-CoV-2 seropositive at baseline. Because no day 14 peak-response samples were available, the repertoires could be characterized only after the peak T cell response. Epitopes outside the regions mutated in the B.1.351 and B.1.1.7 variants were reportedly recognized by nearly half of the unique spike-specific TCRs. In the small 56-69-year group, the increase in depth fell short of significance, most likely because of low power. A significant rise in spike-specific TCR breadth and depth was observed after two AZD1222 doses relative to day 0 and relative to MenACWY recipients. Most participants were white British and females outnumbered males, and the authors suggested that clonal diversity may have been underestimated.

The CDR3 regions of human TCRbeta chains were analyzed by immunosequencing. The paper's processing steps were these. Repertoire TCRs were checked for matches against a reference library of SARS-CoV-2-specific TCRs that had been generated using the MIRA antigen-specificity platform. Breadth meant the fraction of unique TCRs that were SARS-CoV-2-associated, whereas depth meant the fraction of total T cells that were SARS-CoV-2-associated. Using the MIRA data, each spike-specific TCR was mapped to the spike region that the TCR reacts to and placed in a CD4 or CD8 class. Log10-transformed breadth and depth values were compared by one-way ANOVA with Sidak's multiple comparisons tests. What TCRdb holds here is the immuneACCESS table cut down to in-frame rearrangements. Part of the clones is not present; checked against another copy, under half of the missing clones reflect an unresolved V gene, and the others are unexplained. V, J and clone size were drawn from that table, and D and trimming were deduced from the DNA. A total of about 17,000 clones appear in this sample, over 60% of them only once. The ten largest clones add up to 12% to 15% of the sample.

The sample's time point, from its label and the paper: about 28 days (+/-7) after the second vaccine dose. AZD1222 recipients given second doses at about 4 weeks or at about 12 weeks were pooled, since spike-specific TCR depth and breadth were not found to differ between the two schedules. Vaccinee samples came from UK trials COV001 and COV002, including a single-blind randomized controlled phase 2/3 trial of AZD1222 (ChAdOx1 nCoV-19) in healthy adults. Trial participant PBMC samples were collected at day 0 and day 28 after the second dose for TCRbeta chain sequencing. Of note for this clone: Its antigen has not been determined. No much larger clone exists at a distance of one base, and base qualities are not known.

From a lookup of the germline V gene, CDR1 and CDR2 are SGHVS and FQNEAQ. The CDR3 contains 15 residues, cysteine and phenylalanine counted. Only the CDR3 DNA is retained, 45 bases long and in frame from the first base. The germline V end is reduced by 4 bases and the J end by 6 bases; junction bases left unmatched: 10. The sequencing here drew on peripheral blood, taken 28 days after the second AZD1222 dose. Recombination joined TRBV7-8 with TRBJ2-7, with 9 middle bases fitting TRBD1. The sequence came from an adult who received the AZD1222 COVID-19 vaccine. The CDR3 protein sequence reads: CASSSRTGVTSEQYF. The bases read TGTGCCAGCAGCTCAAGGACAGGGGTGACCAGCGAGCAGTACTTC.